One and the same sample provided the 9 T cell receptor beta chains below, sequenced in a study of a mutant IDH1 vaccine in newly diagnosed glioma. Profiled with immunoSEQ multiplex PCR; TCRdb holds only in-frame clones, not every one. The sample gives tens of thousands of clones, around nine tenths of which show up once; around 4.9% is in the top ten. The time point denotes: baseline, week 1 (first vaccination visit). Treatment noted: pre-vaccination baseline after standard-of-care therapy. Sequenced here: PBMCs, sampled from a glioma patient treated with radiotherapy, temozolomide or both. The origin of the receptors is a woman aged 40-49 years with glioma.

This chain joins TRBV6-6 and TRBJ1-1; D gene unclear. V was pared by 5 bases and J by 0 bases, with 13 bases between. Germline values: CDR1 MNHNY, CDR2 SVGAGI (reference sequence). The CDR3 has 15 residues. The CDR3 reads CASSPYRDLNTEAFF. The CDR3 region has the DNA TGTGCCAGCAGTCCGTACAGAGATCTGAACACTGAAGCTTTCTTT.

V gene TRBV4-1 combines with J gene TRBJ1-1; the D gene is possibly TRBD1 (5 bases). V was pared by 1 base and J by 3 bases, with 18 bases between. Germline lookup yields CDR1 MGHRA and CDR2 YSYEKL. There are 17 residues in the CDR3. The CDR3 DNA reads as TGCGCCAGCAGCCAAGTCACGCGGGGAGGGGTCGACACTGAAGCTTTCTTT. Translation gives CASSQVTRGGVDTEAFF.

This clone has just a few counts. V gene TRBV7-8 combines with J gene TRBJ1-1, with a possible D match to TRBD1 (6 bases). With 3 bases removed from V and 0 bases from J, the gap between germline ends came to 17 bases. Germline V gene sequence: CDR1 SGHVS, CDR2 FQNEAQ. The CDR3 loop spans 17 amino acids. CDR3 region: CASSFPPGTPMNTEAFF. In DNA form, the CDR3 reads TGTGCCAGCAGCTTCCCACCCGGGACACCGATGAACACTGAAGCTTTCTTT.

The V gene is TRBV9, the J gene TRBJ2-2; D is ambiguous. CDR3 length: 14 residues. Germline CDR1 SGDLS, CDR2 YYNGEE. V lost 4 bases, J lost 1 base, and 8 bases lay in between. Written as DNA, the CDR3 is TGTGCCAGCAGCACGGACGGGAACACCGGGGAGCTGTTTTTT. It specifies CASSTDGNTGELFF.

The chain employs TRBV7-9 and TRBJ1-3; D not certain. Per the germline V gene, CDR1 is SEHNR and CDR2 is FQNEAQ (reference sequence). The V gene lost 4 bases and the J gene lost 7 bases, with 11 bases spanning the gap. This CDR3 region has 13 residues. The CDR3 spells CASSYIQGNTIYF. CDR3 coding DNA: TGTGCCAGCAGCTACATCCAAGGGAACACCATATATTTT.

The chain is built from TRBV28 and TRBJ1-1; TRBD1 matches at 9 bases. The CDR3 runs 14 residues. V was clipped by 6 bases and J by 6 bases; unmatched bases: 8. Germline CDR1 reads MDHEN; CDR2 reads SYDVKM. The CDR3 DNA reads TGTGCCAGCAGGGAACAGGGGGCTGCCGCTGAAGCTTTCTTT. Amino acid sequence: CASREQGAAAEAFF.

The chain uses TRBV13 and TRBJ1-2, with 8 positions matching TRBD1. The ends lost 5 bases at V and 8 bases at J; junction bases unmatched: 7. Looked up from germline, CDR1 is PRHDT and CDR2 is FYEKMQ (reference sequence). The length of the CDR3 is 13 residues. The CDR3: CASSKLTGGGYTF. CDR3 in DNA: TGTGCCAGCAGCAAGCTTACAGGGGGGGGCTACACCTTC.

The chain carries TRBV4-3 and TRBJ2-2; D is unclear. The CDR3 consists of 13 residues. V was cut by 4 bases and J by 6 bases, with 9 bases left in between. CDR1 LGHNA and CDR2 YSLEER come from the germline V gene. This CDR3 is CASSLPYPGELFF. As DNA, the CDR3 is TGCGCCAGCAGCCTCCCATATCCCGGGGAGCTGTTTTTT.

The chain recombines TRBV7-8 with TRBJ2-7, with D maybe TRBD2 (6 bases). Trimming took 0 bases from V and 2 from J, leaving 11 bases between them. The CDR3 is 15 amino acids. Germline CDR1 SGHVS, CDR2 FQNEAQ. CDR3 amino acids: CASSLAEGSTYEQYF. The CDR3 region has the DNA TGTGCCAGCAGCTTAGCGGAGGGCAGCACCTACGAGCAGTACTTC.